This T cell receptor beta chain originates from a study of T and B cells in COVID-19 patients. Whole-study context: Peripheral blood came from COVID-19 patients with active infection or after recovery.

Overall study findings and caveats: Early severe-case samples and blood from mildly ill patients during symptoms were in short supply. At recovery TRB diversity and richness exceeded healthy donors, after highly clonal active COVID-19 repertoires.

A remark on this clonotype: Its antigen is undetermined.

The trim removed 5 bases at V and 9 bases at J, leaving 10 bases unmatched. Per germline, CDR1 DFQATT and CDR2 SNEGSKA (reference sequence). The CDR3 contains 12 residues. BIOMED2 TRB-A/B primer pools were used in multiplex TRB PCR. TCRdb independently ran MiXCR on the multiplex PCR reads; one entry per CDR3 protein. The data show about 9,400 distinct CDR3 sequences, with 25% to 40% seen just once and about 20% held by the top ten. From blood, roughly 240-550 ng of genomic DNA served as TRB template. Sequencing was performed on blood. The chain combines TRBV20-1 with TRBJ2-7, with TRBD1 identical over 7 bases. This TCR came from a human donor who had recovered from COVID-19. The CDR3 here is CSAAGGPRAQYF. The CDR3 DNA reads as TGCAGTGCTGCAGGGGGACCTCGGGCGCAGTACTTC.